This TCR beta chain was sequenced in a study of blood T cell repertoires in COVID-19. The overall study: Collection of acute and convalescent COVID-19 samples took place in the United States, Italy and Spain. Sample material is recorded as cDNA or gDNA derived from T cells, B-cell-depleted T cells, or PBMCs.

In the study's own analysis: The authors estimated nucleated cell counts from reference gene primer amplification. The method was immunoSEQ multiplex PCR; TCRdb's version includes in-frame clones alone and lacks a portion of them. The DNA gave D and trimming, while V, J and clone size come from that table. This sample has fewer than 110,000 clones; 85% to 90% occur once, and the top ten carry about 3%. CDR1 is LNHNV and CDR2 is YYDKDF in the germline V gene (reference sequence). The CDR3 runs 16 residues. Trimming took off 0 bases at V and 0 bases at J, with 12 bases between the two ends. The clonotype comes from a human donor in a cohort sampled during active COVID-19. Sample: peripheral blood. V gene TRBV15 combines with J gene TRBJ2-7, with unresolved D. CDR3 DNA sequence: TGTGCCACCAGCAGAGATCAGGTCGGAAGCTCCTACGAGCAGTACTTC. Translating it yields CATSRDQVGSSYEQYF.